This section outlines one T cell receptor (beta chain) sequence together with its context. Primers used in a second PCR of about 7 to 11 cycles were a sample-barcoded 5' primer and a J-beta primer mix. Each CDR3 protein is one row after TCRdb ran MiXCR on the 5' RACE reads. The sample holds some 760,000 distinct CDR3 sequences; roughly 25% are singletons and the top ten take under 4.5%. The CDR3 totals 13 residues. The V end was cut by 7 bases, the J end by 6 bases, with 13 bases between. The sample comes from a study of blood T cells in healthy people across ages. This sample was shared with a second study, whose subject was T cells of mothers and their children.

The chain links TRBV12-3 or TRBV12-4 to TRBJ2-1; weak D call: TRBD2 (6 bases). The sequenced material came from blood. The receptor comes from a boy under 18 in good health. The DNA of the CDR3 is TGTGCCAGCACCTCCGGAGGGCTCAATGAGCAGTTCTTC. It is translated as CASTSGGLNEQFF.